This TCR beta chain was obtained from a study of blood T cell repertoires in COVID-19. Study as a whole: Nucleic acid was either cDNA or gDNA, and it came from T cells, B-cell-depleted T cells, or PBMCs.

Only one count was recorded for this clone. Using immunoSEQ multiplex PCR, the repertoire was profiled, and TCRdb retains in-frame clones only, with some absent. The sample lists around 70,000 clones, about 86% occurring once. Trimming cost V 8 bases and J 7 bases; bases outside gene matches: 7. CDR1 and CDR2 (germline): MDHEN, SYDVKM. This CDR3 is built from 13 residues. This TCR derives from a human donor in a cohort sampled during active COVID-19. The chain links TRBV28 to TRBJ2-4, with TRBD1 identical over 8 bases. Input material: peripheral blood. The CDR3, as DNA: TGTGCCAGCCGTCCGGGACAGGCTAACATTCAGTACTTC. Protein product: CASRPGQANIQYF.